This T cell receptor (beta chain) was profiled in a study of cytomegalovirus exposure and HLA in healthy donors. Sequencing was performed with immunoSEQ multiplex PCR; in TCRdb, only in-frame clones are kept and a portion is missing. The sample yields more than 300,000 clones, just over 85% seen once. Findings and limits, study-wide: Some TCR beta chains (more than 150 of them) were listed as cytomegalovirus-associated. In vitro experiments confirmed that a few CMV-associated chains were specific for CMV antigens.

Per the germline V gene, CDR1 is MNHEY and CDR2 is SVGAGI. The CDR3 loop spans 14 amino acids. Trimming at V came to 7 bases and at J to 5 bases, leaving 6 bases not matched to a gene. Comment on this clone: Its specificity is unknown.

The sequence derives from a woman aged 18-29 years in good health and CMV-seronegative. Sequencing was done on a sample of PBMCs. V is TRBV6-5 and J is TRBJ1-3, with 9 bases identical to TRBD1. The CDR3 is CASKSGTGRNTIYF. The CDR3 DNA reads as TGTGCCAGCAAATCCGGGACAGGGAGAAACACCATATATTTT.